This TCR beta chain was retrieved from a study of OX40 agonist ivuxolimab in advanced cancers. A note on the overall study: Ivuxolimab was an agonistic, fully human IgG2 monoclonal antibody directed against OX40 (CD134), a costimulatory receptor. Intravenous ivuxolimab was administered to patients every 2 weeks at six dose levels: 0.01, 0.1, 0.3, 1.5, 3 and 10 mg/kg. Of the approximately 53 patients in dose escalation, some 20 had hepatocellular carcinoma, some 15 had melanoma, 9 had renal cell carcinoma and 9 had head and neck cancer. A male proportion of 82.7% and a mean age of approximately 62 years, ranging from about 23 to 90, were recorded for the dose-escalation cohort. Patients were allowed to have had prior anti-PD-1, anti-PD-L1 or anti-CTLA-4 therapy, and around 37% of the dose-escalation patients had previously received checkpoint inhibitors. Partial responses occurred in three dose-escalation patients: two with cutaneous melanoma and one with hepatocellular carcinoma. Peripheral TCRbeta sequencing aimed to test whether ivuxolimab altered TCR sequence diversity and caused clonal T-cell expansion. The paper covers the monotherapy dose-escalation part of the phase I ivuxolimab trial, which included N of about 51 patients.

At the junction V is shortened by 4 bases and J by 1 base; bases outside the gene matches: 2. CDR1 and CDR2 (SGHKS, YYEKEE) derive from the germline V gene (reference sequence). The CDR3 runs 14 residues from the cysteine to the phenylalanine. Only the CDR3 part of the read is kept: 42 bases, read in frame from the first base. This clone was counted a few times. It lacks a known antigen. No base qualities exist here, and no much larger clone lies one base off it. Genomic DNA was extracted from sorted cells for sequencing of the TCRbeta CDR3 region. TCRbeta CDR3 regions were sequenced using the immunoSEQ Assay. Not all clones reach the TCRdb copy of this immuneACCESS table, which keeps in-frame sequences only. Checked studies attribute under half of the gap to unresolved V genes and leave the rest unexplained. The sample table shows approximately 69,000 clones, and 84% are seen once. The ten largest make up about 8% of the sample.

Broad study findings and their caveats: The antigen specificity of the peripheral T cells that underwent clonal expansion was not determined. Low levels of normalized T-cell clonal expansion were also seen in some patients who did not respond. At doses from 0.1 to 3.0 mg/kg, clonal expansion was seen in both CD4+ and CD8+ blood T cells between baseline and week 6. In the 0.1-3.0 mg/kg groups, partial responders were among the patients with the lowest normalized peripheral clonal expansion, particularly in CD8+ T cells. On average, CD8+ T cells showed more expanded clones than CD4+ T cells after ivuxolimab.

Patients with a history of autoimmune disease or receiving systemic immunosuppression were excluded from the trial. Peripheral blood for TCR sequencing was drawn from every dose cohort at baseline, at cycle 4 day 1 and at cycle 7 day 1. The samples were taken from a phase I, first-in-human, multicenter, open-label dose-escalation trial of ivuxolimab. Adults with locally advanced or metastatic head and neck squamous cell, hepatocellular, melanoma or renal cell carcinoma were enrolled in the trial. Before TCR sequencing, CD4+ T cells and CD8+ T cells from peripheral blood were sorted into separate populations.

This material consisted of CD4+ or CD8+ T cells sorted from blood, taken in a trial of the OX40 agonist ivuxolimab. Recombination connected TRBV5-5 to TRBJ1-2, with 9 bases matching TRBD1. This TCR came from an adult with an advanced solid tumor such as melanoma, head and neck, liver or kidney cancer. The sequenced DNA is TGTGCCAGCAGCCCGGGACAGGGTAACTATGGCTACACCTTC. Its coded protein is CASSPGQGNYGYTF.